One and the same sample provided the 25 T cell receptor beta chains below, sequenced in a study of T cells in Graves' hyperthyroidism and ophthalmopathy. Amplification targeted TCR beta CDR3 regions from RNA transcripts. The TCR CDR3 was amplified in a first-round RT-PCR using the HTBI primer set. Via MiXCR, TCRdb re-called the multiplex PCR reads, giving one row per CDR3 protein. The profile covers a few hundred thousand distinct CDR3 sequences, with less than 25% appearing a single time and about a quarter taken by the ten largest. Source material: blood. These receptors originate from a man aged 18-30 years with Graves' hyperthyroidism.

Many counts were recorded for this clonotype. The rearrangement joins TRBV28 to TRBJ2-2; D not resolved. V shed 2 bases and J shed 2 bases, with 9 bases lying between them. CDR3 length: 15 residues. In germline, CDR1 is MDHEN, CDR2 SYDVKM. The CDR3 DNA follows: TGTGCCAGCAGTTTAGGCCTCCTAAACACCGGGGAGCTGTTTTTT. Its translation: CASSLGLLNTGELFF. The full variable domain, its missing parts supplied by reference TRBV28 and TRBJ2-2, is DVKVTQSSRYLVKRTGEKVFLECVQDMDHENMFWYRQDPGLGLRLIYFSYDVKMKEKGDIPEGYSVSREKKERFSLILESASTNQTSMYLCASSLGLLNTGELFFGEGSRLTVL.

This clonotype was counted only a few times. The rearrangement links TRBV10-3 to TRBJ1-2; 7 bases agree with TRBD1. The CDR3 is made up of 14 amino acids. V dropped 11 bases and J dropped 0; count of bases not matched to a gene: 9. Germline CDR1 is ENHRY and CDR2 is SYGVKD. The CDR3 loop reads CASQGGFANYGYTF. The CDR3 region has the DNA TGTGCCTCTCAGGGGGGGTTCGCTAACTATGGCTACACCTTC.

About this clonotype: One base away lies a much larger clone, so this may be a sequencing read error. V usage is TRBV29-1 and J usage is TRBJ1-1; D not resolved. Germline CDR1 and CDR2: SQVTM and ANQGSEA. The CDR3 is made up of 11 amino acids. CDR3 sequence: CSVGRNTEVFF. CDR3 DNA sequence: TGCAGCGTCGGAAGGAACACTGAAGTTTTCTTT.

The J gene is TRBJ1-6, the V gene TRBV5-1; TRBD1 matches 8 bases. V trimming: 5 bases; J trimming: 7 bases; junction bases outside the gene matches: 8. The CDR3 loop spans 15 amino acids. Germline loops: CDR1 SGHRS, CDR2 YFSETQ. CDR3 sequence (DNA): TGCGCCAGCAGGGGACCGGGACAGGCCAATTCACCCCTCCACTTT. It yields the protein CASRGPGQANSPLHF.

Ten or more counts support this clonotype. The V call is TRBV30, the J call TRBJ1-1; the match to TRBD1 covers 8 bases. This CDR3 spans 16 amino acids. The V gene's germline CDR1 is GTSNPN and CDR2 SVGIG (reference sequence). After removal of 1 base from V and 5 bases from J, the junction contained 12 bases not matched to a gene. The CDR3 reads CAWSDTSQGAKTEAFF. CDR3 DNA: TGTGCCTGGAGTGATACCAGTCAGGGGGCGAAGACTGAAGCTTTCTTT.

This clonotype was seen at least ten times. This chain uses TRBV6-1 with TRBJ1-1, with a weak D call TRBD1 (5 bases). The CDR3 has 12 amino acids. Germline loops: CDR1 MNHNS, CDR2 SASEGT. V dropped 6 bases and J dropped 10 bases, with 15 bases sitting between them. The CDR3 region has the DNA TGTGCCAGCAGGGCAGGGTCCCTAGGAGCTTTCTTT. Translating gives CASRAGSLGAFF.

The CDR3 loop reads CASSYSVREFDYEQYF. CDR3 coding DNA: TGTGCCAGCAGTTACTCGGTACGGGAGTTTGACTACGAGCAGTACTTC. The V gene is TRBV6-2 or TRBV6-3, the J gene TRBJ2-7; D might be TRBD2 (6 bases). CDR3 size: 16 residues. Trimming left V 0 bases short and J 3 bases short, with 15 bases between. Germline CDR1 and CDR2: MNHEY and SVGEGT.

The chain recombines TRBV2 with TRBJ2-7; 7 bases line up with TRBD1. CDR3 length equals 15 residues. The germline gives CDR1 SNHLY, CDR2 FYNNEI. V shed 7 bases and J 2 bases; nucleotides not matched to a gene: 11. The CDR3 sequence is CASTTGLILTYEQYF. CDR3 sequence (DNA): TGTGCCAGCACGACAGGGCTAATTCTTACCTACGAGCAGTACTTC. Combining the CDR3 with reference TRBV2 and TRBJ2-7 gives the whole variable domain EPEVTQTPSHQVTQMGQEVILRCVPISNHLYFYWYRQILGQKVEFLVSFYNNEISEKSEIFDDQFSVERPDGSNFTLKIRSTKLEDSAMYFCASTTGLILTYEQYFGPGTRLTVT.

This clonotype was counted at least ten times. This chain connects TRBV27 to TRBJ1-6; D gene uncertain. Germline CDR1 reads MNHEY; CDR2 reads SMNVEV (reference sequence). Trimming removed 6 bases from V and 3 bases from J, with 6 bases in between. The CDR3 consists of 13 residues. CDR3 coding DNA: TGTGCCAGCAGGGGAGGCTATAATTCACCCCTCCACTTT. Protein: CASRGGYNSPLHF.

This clonotype has ten or more counts. This rearrangement joins TRBV24-1 to TRBJ2-5; 10 positions match TRBD2. Germline assignment: CDR1 KGHDR and CDR2 SFDVKD. V was clipped by 4 bases and J by 1 base; unmatched bases: 11. The length of the CDR3 is 18 residues. CDR3 region: CATSDPRGSGGTQETQYF. CDR3 nucleotide sequence: TGTGCCACCAGTGACCCGAGGGGTAGCGGGGGGACCCAAGAGACCCAGTACTTC.

The chain recombines TRBV6-1 with TRBJ2-5; tentative D call: TRBD2 (7 bases). The V and J ends lost 5 bases and 5 bases respectively, with 12 bases between them. The CDR3 is made up of 13 amino acids. The V gene's germline CDR1 is MNHNS and CDR2 SASEGT. This chain's CDR3 is CASSRGARETQYF. The CDR3 DNA reads TGTGCCAGCAGTCGGGGGGCACGGGAGACCCAGTACTTC.

This clonotype was counted between two and nine times. The chain uses TRBV2 and TRBJ2-7; 7 nucleotides align to TRBD1. Germline V gene data show CDR1 as SNHLY and CDR2 as FYNNEI. The CDR3 consists of 14 residues. V trimming: 11 bases; J trimming: 5 bases; junction bases outside the gene matches: 15. The CDR3, as DNA: TGTGCCTCTTCTTCGGTACAGGGGATCCACGAGCAGTACTTC. Its translation is CASSSVQGIHEQYF.

The sample holds a few counts of this clonotype. At one end, the junction sequence differs from germline, possibly due to a read error. The J gene is TRBJ2-7, the V gene TRBV11-2; D is possibly TRBD1 (5 bases). Per germline, CDR1 SGHAT and CDR2 FQNNGV. The CDR3 consists of 15 residues. CDR3 protein: CTSRAPGLQPYEQYF. CDR3 sequence (DNA): TGTACCAGCAGGGCGCCGGGCCTCCAACCATACGAGCAGTACTTC.

This clonotype was recorded many times. V is TRBV6-1 and J is TRBJ1-1, with 7 bases matching TRBD1. V lost 7 bases and J lost 5; bases outside the gene matches: 10. The germline V gene has CDR1 MNHNS and CDR2 SASEGT. The length of the CDR3 is 14 residues. The CDR3 region is CASKQGGARTEAFF. CDR3 nucleotide sequence: TGTGCCAGCAAACAAGGGGGCGCGAGGACTGAAGCTTTCTTT.

This clonotype was observed at least ten times. The gene calls are TRBV27 and TRBJ1-1, with TRBD1 matching over 8 bases. The CDR3 has 15 residues. V shed 5 bases, J shed 4 bases, and the junction held 9 bases outside the gene matches. Germline CDR1 and CDR2: MNHEY and SMNVEV (reference sequence). The CDR3 sequence is CASSTMTGVITEAFF. The DNA of the CDR3 is TGTGCCAGCAGTACCATGACAGGGGTGATCACTGAAGCTTTCTTT.

The chain employs TRBV10-3 and TRBJ2-2; D may be TRBD1 or TRBD2 (5 bases each). The germline CDR1 and CDR2 sequences are ENHRY and SYGVKD. There are 15 residues in the CDR3. Trimming removed 5 bases from V and 0 bases from J, with 10 bases in between. CDR3 sequence: CAISLGTANTGELFF. CDR3 nucleotide sequence: TGTGCCATCAGTCTCGGGACGGCGAACACCGGGGAGCTGTTTTTT.

This clonotype was counted at least ten times. The rearrangement links TRBV5-1 to TRBJ1-1, with D maybe TRBD1 (6 bases). From germline, CDR1 is SGHRS and CDR2 YFSETQ. The CDR3 runs to 14 residues. V lost 7 bases and J lost 0, with 13 bases in between. The CDR3, as DNA: TGCGCCAGCGCGACCGGGACAATGAACACTGAAGCTTTCTTT. Translation gives CASATGTMNTEAFF.

This clonotype appeared many times. V is TRBV20-1 and J is TRBJ1-1; D is unresolved. The V and J ends lost 0 bases and 8 bases respectively, with 13 bases between them. This CDR3 is 13 amino acids long. Germline CDR1 reads DFQATT; CDR2 reads SNEGSKA (reference sequence). As DNA, the CDR3 is TGCAGTGCTAGAGATCGTCGTGGCAGCGAAGCTTTCTTT. Translation: CSARDRRGSEAFF.

The chain carries TRBV4-1 and TRBJ1-3; D is unclear. The CDR3 is 15 residues long. V lost 0 bases, J lost 4 bases, and 10 bases lay in between. Germline CDR1 reads MGHRA; CDR2 reads YSYEKL. CDR3 bases: TGCGCCAGCAGCCAAGAAGGAGGCGGCGGAAACACCATATATTTT. Residues: CASSQEGGGGNTIYF.

The chain links TRBV4-1 to TRBJ2-7; D is perhaps TRBD1 (6 bases). In germline, CDR1 is MGHRA, CDR2 YSYEKL. The germline V and J ends were trimmed by 2 bases and 3 bases, with 11 bases remaining between them. The length of the CDR3 is 14 residues. The CDR3 is CASSQQQGNYEQYF. CDR3 bases: TGCGCCAGCAGCCAACAACAGGGTAACTACGAGCAGTACTTC.

The chain joins TRBV7-8 to TRBJ2-7, with D unclear. The CDR3 totals 15 residues. V was clipped by 5 bases and J by 0 bases, with 14 bases between them. Germline CDR1 and CDR2: SGHVS and FQNEAQ. The CDR3 DNA reads as TGTGCCAGCAGCCCCCTGGCGGTCAGCTCCTACGAGCAGTACTTC. This codes for CASSPLAVSSYEQYF.

In its sample, this clonotype was seen once. V gene TRBV27 combines with J gene TRBJ1-1, with D maybe TRBD1 (5 bases). The germline V gene encodes CDR1 MNHEY and CDR2 SMNVEV (reference sequence). The V end was cut by 7 bases, the J end by 8 bases, with 14 bases between. The CDR3 covers 12 residues. The CDR3 protein is CASIPLGGEAFF. CDR3 nucleotides: TGTGCCAGCATTCCGTTGGGGGGGGAAGCTTTCTTT.

In its sample, this clonotype was seen many times. J is TRBJ1-5 and V is TRBV6-1; tentative D call: TRBD1 (5 bases). CDR1 is MNHNS, CDR2 SASEGT, per germline. The CDR3 sequence is 16 residues long. The germline V and J ends were trimmed by 4 bases and 1 base, with 14 bases remaining between them. CDR3 region: CASSVGRQGSNQPQHF. The CDR3 DNA reads TGTGCCAGCAGTGTGGGCAGGCAGGGAAGCAATCAGCCCCAGCATTTT.

CDR3 sequence reads: CASSLAGAGATEAFF. For the CDR3, the DNA is TGTGCCAGCAGCTTAGCGGGGGCAGGGGCCACTGAAGCTTTCTTT. This sequence joins TRBV7-2 and TRBJ1-1, with a possible D match to TRBD1 (6 bases). Looked up from germline, CDR1 is SGHTA and CDR2 is FQGNSA. Deletions cut 0 bases from V and 4 bases from J, with 12 bases between. The CDR3 is made up of 15 amino acids.

This clonotype was recorded a few times. The chain has TRBV29-1 and TRBJ1-3; perhaps TRBD1 as D (5 bases). Looked up from germline, CDR1 is SQVTM and CDR2 is ANQGSEA. The CDR3 has 15 residues. V dropped 4 bases and J dropped 2 bases, with 15 bases sitting between them. The CDR3 DNA sequence: TGCAGCGTTGTCATCCCAGGGAGACCTGGAAACACCATATATTTT. Encoded protein: CSVVIPGRPGNTIYF.